A single sample gave rise to the 2 T cell receptor beta chains below, sequenced in a study of cytomegalovirus exposure and HLA in healthy donors (dated by TCRdb to about 2017). Libraries came from the immunoSEQ multiplex PCR assay. For the multiplex PCR, a mixture combining 60 forward primers for TCR Vbeta segments and 13 reverse primers for TCR Jbeta segments was used. TCRdb retrieved this table from immuneACCESS and kept in-frame rearrangements only. Not all clones are present; in checked studies, unresolved V genes account for under half, and no reason is known for the remainder. This sample comprises about 150,000 clones, 84% of them detected only once. The top ten clonotypes cover 4.8% of the sample. Sample: PBMCs. Receptor source: a girl aged 10-17 years in good health and CMV-seropositive.

J is TRBJ2-5 and V is TRBV6-5, with TRBD1 matching 8 bases. J gave up 6 bases and V 5 bases, and 11 bases lay outside the gene matches. Per germline, CDR1 MNHEY and CDR2 SVGAGI. The CDR3 is made up of 15 amino acids. CDR3 in amino acids: CASSRPSTGEKTQYF. The CDR3 coding sequence is TGTGCCAGCAGTCGGCCATCGACAGGGGAAAAGACCCAGTACTTC.

The rearrangement uses TRBV29-1 and TRBJ1-2; 8 bases are shared with TRBD1. Germline CDR1 reads SQVTM; CDR2 reads ANQGSEA. The CDR3 runs 13 residues. J gave up 4 bases and V 6 bases, and 7 bases lay outside the gene matches. The CDR3 region is CSVGGQGPYGYTF. The CDR3 DNA reads as TGCAGCGTAGGAGGACAGGGCCCCTATGGCTACACCTTC.